Given below is one TCR beta chain in context. What it binds is unknown. Sequencing used immunoSEQ multiplex PCR; TCRdb keeps in-frame clones, though not all of them. Here the sample spans 130,000 or so clones, approximately 91% being singletons. Per the germline V gene, CDR1 is MDHEN and CDR2 is SYDVKM. Between the trimmed V and J ends, which lost 6 bases and 4 bases, there was a span of 18 bases. The CDR3 consists of 15 residues. The sample is drawn from a study of graft-versus-host responses after intestinal transplantation. Study-level background: Multivisceral, liver-intestinal, or isolated intestinal transplants were received by the recipients. After anti-thymocyte globulin induction, recipients took tacrolimus and steroids for 3 to 4 years.

Study-level points and caveats: Individuals carrying graft-donor T cell macrochimerism showed high graft-versus-host to host-versus-graft clonal ratios in allografts. Analysis identified GvH clones in recipient marrow, with some appearing first in ileum or blood.

The receptor was derived from a human donor who received an intestinal transplant. The chain has TRBV28 and TRBJ1-2, with D hard to call. The material was unstimulated CD4+ T cells sorted from spleen or lymph node cells, obtained before intestinal transplant. CDR3 coding DNA: TGTGCCAGCAGCGTACCCTCCAATTATGCCTATGGCTACACCTTC. Its translation is CASSVPSNYAYGYTF.